One and the same sample provided the 20 T cell receptor beta chains below, sequenced in a study of T cell changes during pregnancy in multiple sclerosis. TCRdb's table, derived via immunoSEQ multiplex PCR, lists solely in-frame clones and lacks some. The sample records about 47,000 clones, around 89% being singletons. The sequenced sample was CD8+ T cells from peripheral blood mononuclear cells, obtained in the second trimester of pregnancy. These receptors were obtained from a female donor with multiple sclerosis, enrolled in a pregnancy study.

CDR3 in DNA: TGTGCCAGCAGCTTGGGAGGGGGAGACGAGCAGTACTTC. Translating it yields CASSLGGGDEQYF. The V call is TRBV5-6, the J call TRBJ2-7; maybe TRBD1 (6 bases). The CDR3 consists of 13 residues. Germline CDR1 SGHDT, CDR2 YYEEEE. Trimming took 0 bases from V and 5 from J, leaving 9 bases between them.

The chain combines TRBV2 with TRBJ1-4; 10 bases agree with TRBD1. This CDR3 region has 14 residues. With 8 bases clipped from V and 6 bases from J, the junction kept 6 bases outside the gene matches. Germline CDR1 reads SNHLY; CDR2 reads FYNNEI. The CDR3 nucleotides read TGTGCCAGCCTCGGAGGGACAGGGGATGAAAAACTGTTTTTT. This codes for CASLGGTGDEKLFF.

Here the CDR3 DNA reads TGCGCCAGCAGTGATGGGGGGATTGAGCAGTTCTTC. It specifies CASSDGGIEQFF. The chain employs TRBV10-1 and TRBJ2-1; a possible D gene is TRBD2 (6 bases). The CDR3 length is 12 residues. The germline V gene encodes CDR1 WNHNN and CDR2 SYGVQD (reference sequence). V was shortened by 3 bases and J by 9 bases, with 9 bases between the two germline ends.

The rearrangement links TRBV19 to TRBJ2-7, with D possibly being TRBD2 (7 bases). In germline, CDR1 is LNHDA, CDR2 SQIVND (reference sequence). This CDR3 region has 15 residues. V lost 2 bases to trimming and J lost 3 bases, with 14 bases between them. The CDR3 nucleotides read TGTGCCAGTAGTATAACGGGGGGCGGGATCTACGAGCAGTACTTC. Its protein is CASSITGGGIYEQYF.

The V gene is TRBV23-1, the J gene TRBJ1-2, with TRBD1 identical over 8 bases. TRBV23-1 is noted as an ORF with a role that remains uncertain. The CDR3 totals 14 residues. V lost 1 base to trimming and J lost 6 bases; unmatched junction nucleotides: 4. The CDR3 is CASSQWRQGNGYTF. CDR3 sequence (DNA): TGCGCCAGCAGTCAATGGAGACAGGGGAATGGCTACACCTTC.

J is TRBJ1-1 and V is TRBV12-5, with D perhaps TRBD1 (6 bases). The CDR3 is made up of 13 amino acids. Between the trimmed V and J ends, which lost 6 bases and 4 bases, there was a span of 12 bases. The germline V gene has CDR1 LGHNT and CDR2 FRNRAP. The CDR3 region is CASGSGTITEAFF. CDR3 bases: TGTGCTAGTGGCAGCGGGACAATCACTGAAGCTTTCTTT.

The chain has TRBV27 and TRBJ2-7; D might be TRBD2 (6 bases). Looked up from germline, CDR1 is MNHEY and CDR2 is SMNVEV (reference sequence). The ends were cut back, 1 base at V and 6 bases at J, with 10 bases in the middle. CDR3 length: 13 residues. CDR3 region: CASSLLGGLEQYF. CDR3 in DNA: TGTGCCAGCAGTTTATTGGGAGGTCTCGAGCAGTACTTC.

This rearrangement joins TRBV13 to TRBJ2-5; D uncertain. V lost 0 bases, J lost 3 bases, and 8 bases lay in between. Germline V gives CDR1 PRHDT, CDR2 FYEKMQ (reference sequence). This CDR3 comprises 14 residues. The chain's CDR3 is CASSLGSHKETQYF. CDR3 in DNA: TGTGCCAGCAGCTTAGGTTCACATAAAGAGACCCAGTACTTC.

The V call is TRBV19, the J call TRBJ1-2; weak D call: TRBD1 (6 bases). V lost 0 bases and J 7 bases, leaving 12 bases between the germline ends. Germline values: CDR1 LNHDA, CDR2 SQIVND (reference sequence). This CDR3 is built from 14 residues. The CDR3 reads CASSIDLWTAGYTF. CDR3 nucleotides: TGTGCCAGTAGTATAGATCTTTGGACAGCTGGCTACACCTTC.

The chain carries TRBV7-3 and TRBJ1-1; tentatively, D is TRBD1 (5 bases). The V gene lost 3 bases and the J gene lost 1 base, with 12 bases spanning the gap. The germline gives CDR1 SGHTA, CDR2 FQGTGA. CDR3 length: 15 amino acids. CDR3 region: CASSLQGNRNTEAFF. In DNA, the CDR3 is TGTGCCAGCAGCTTGCAGGGTAATCGGAACACTGAAGCTTTCTTT.

This clone was counted only a few times. The rearrangement uses TRBV14 and TRBJ1-1; D is unclear. Trimming stripped 0 bases from V and 6 bases from J, with 11 bases between. This CDR3 has 14 residues. Germline loops: CDR1 SGHDN, CDR2 FVKESK. The CDR3 DNA sequence: TGTGCCAGCAGCCAAGAATCGTCCGAGCCTGAAGCTTTCTTT. Translating it yields CASSQESSEPEAFF.

This chain links TRBV13 with TRBJ1-4, with D perhaps matching TRBD1 (5 bases). Between the trimmed V and J ends, which lost 0 bases and 8 bases, there was a span of 10 bases. The CDR3 has 14 amino acids. Germline V gene sequence: CDR1 PRHDT, CDR2 FYEKMQ (reference sequence). CDR3 in amino acids: CASSLGGGNEKLFF. DNA for the CDR3: TGTGCCAGCAGCTTAGGGGGGGGTAACGAAAAACTGTTTTTT.

The chain is built from TRBV7-3 and TRBJ2-1; TRBD2 matches 7 bases. The V gene end was trimmed by 5 bases and the J gene end by 3 bases; junction bases not matched to a gene: 7. This CDR3 region has 15 residues. Germline V gene lookup returns CDR1 SGHTA and CDR2 FQGTGA. As DNA, the CDR3 is TGTGCCAGCAGCCTGGGGGGAGGGATCTACAATGAGCAGTTCTTC. It encodes CASSLGGGIYNEQFF.

V and J are TRBV9 and TRBJ1-1; 7 bases map to TRBD1. The CDR3 contains 15 residues. Germline V gene sequence: CDR1 SGDLS, CDR2 YYNGEE. V was pared by 0 bases and J by 2 bases, with 4 bases of the junction left unmatched. CDR3 sequence: CASSVGDSLNTEAFF. In DNA, the CDR3 is TGTGCCAGCAGCGTAGGGGACAGCCTAAACACTGAAGCTTTCTTT.

This chain connects TRBV30 to TRBJ1-1; TRBD1 aligns across 7 bases. The germline CDR1 and CDR2 sequences are GTSNPN and SVGIG (reference sequence). This CDR3 has 13 residues. Unmatched junction bases numbered 3, after V lost 5 bases and J lost 0 bases. The CDR3 protein is CAWERGLNTEAFF. In DNA, the CDR3 is TGTGCCTGGGAGAGGGGGCTGAACACTGAAGCTTTCTTT.

The rearrangement joins TRBV7-9 to TRBJ2-7, with 7 bases identical to TRBD1. Germline CDR1 SEHNR, CDR2 FQNEAQ (reference sequence). The CDR3 runs to 15 residues. J lost 2 bases, V lost 1 base, and 5 bases had no gene match. The CDR3 spells CASSLVGTVTYEQYF. CDR3 in DNA: TGTGCCAGCAGCTTAGTTGGGACAGTAACCTACGAGCAGTACTTC.

This rearrangement joins TRBV21-1 to TRBJ2-7; the listed D gene, TRBD1, was not tested against the DNA. TRBV21-1 is termed a pseudogene. The CDR3 is 14 amino acids. This CDR3 is CASSKGDKFHEQYF. The CDR3 nucleotides are TGTGCCAGCAGCAAAGGAGACAAGTTCCACGAGCAGTACTTC.

The chain uses TRBV4-1 and TRBJ2-1; 9 positions match TRBD2. Germline assignment: CDR1 MGHRA and CDR2 YSYEKL. Trimming cost V 0 bases and J 4 bases; bases outside gene matches: 7. CDR3 length: 17 residues. In DNA, the CDR3 is TGCGCCAGCAGCCAAGATAATCTCGCGGGGGGGTACAATGAGCAGTTCTTC. The encoded protein is CASSQDNLAGGYNEQFF.

This clone occurred once. The chain combines TRBV7-3 with TRBJ2-1, with a tentative D call TRBD2 (5 bases). The CDR3 totals 14 residues. V lost 4 bases to trimming and J lost 6 bases, with 13 bases between them. Germline V lookup: CDR1 SGHTA, CDR2 FQGTGA. DNA for the CDR3: TGTGCCAGCAGCTACCTGGACTCCACCAATGAGCAGTTCTTC. Translated: CASSYLDSTNEQFF. Full variable domain (remainder filled in from reference TRBV7-3 and TRBJ2-1): GAGVSQTPSNKVTEKGKYVELRCDPISGHTALYWYRQSLGQGPEFLIYFQGTGAADDSGLPNDRFFAVRPEGSVSTLKIQRTERGDSAVYLCASSYLDSTNEQFFGPGTRLTVL.

This chain connects TRBV19 to TRBJ2-7; 8 positions agree with TRBD2. The CDR3 contains 15 residues. V was clipped by 7 bases and J by 3 bases; unmatched bases: 11. Germline CDR1 LNHDA, CDR2 SQIVND (reference sequence). The CDR3 region has the DNA TGTGCCAGTACCCCTGGGCGGGGGGTTGGCTACGAGCAGTACTTC. This codes for CASTPGRGVGYEQYF.